The next 21 T cell receptor beta chains were all read from a single sample in a study of T cell responses to AZD1222 COVID-19 vaccine. Using immunoSEQ multiplex PCR, the repertoire was profiled, and TCRdb retains in-frame clones only, with some absent. The table has approximately 170,000 clones, approximately 90% seen once. This specimen was peripheral blood, taken on day 0 of AZD1222 vaccination. The receptors shown here come from an adult in good health.

Comment on this clone: The junction differs from germline at one of its ends, possibly a read error. The chain is built from TRBV7-7 and TRBJ2-1, with D perhaps TRBD2 (7 bases). The CDR3 has 17 amino acids. CDR1 SSHAT and CDR2 FNYEAQ come from the germline V gene (reference sequence). CDR3 nucleotide sequence: TGTGCTAGCAGCTTAGGGGGGGGTCCGAGCTCCTACAATGAGCAGTTCTTC. This encodes CASSLGGGPSSYNEQFF.

This chain uses TRBV14 with TRBJ1-4; D not certain. Trimming removed 0 bases at V and 7 bases at J, with 12 bases between. This CDR3 region has 15 residues. Germline loops: CDR1 SGHDN, CDR2 FVKESK. The CDR3 DNA reads TGTGCCAGCAGCCAAGATACGGGGAGGGCTGAAAAACTGTTTTTT. Amino acid sequence: CASSQDTGRAEKLFF.

The V and J genes are TRBV24-1 and TRBJ2-7; D ambiguous. The CDR3 length is 16 residues. The germline V gene encodes CDR1 KGHDR and CDR2 SFDVKD. V was trimmed by 1 base and J by 2 bases, leaving 14 bases between them. In nucleotides, the CDR3 is TGTGCCACCAGTGATTTCAAGTTAGAAAGCCCCTACGAGCAGTACTTC. It codes for CATSDFKLESPYEQYF.

This chain joins TRBV5-1 and TRBJ1-6; a possible D gene is TRBD1 (6 bases). The V end lost 0 bases, the J end lost 0 bases, and 10 bases lay between the germline ends. Germline V gene data show CDR1 as SGHRS and CDR2 as YFSETQ. The length of the CDR3 is 17 residues. For the CDR3, the DNA is TGCGCCAGCAGCTTGGAAGGGGGGAGCTCCTATAATTCACCCCTCCACTTT. This encodes CASSLEGGSSYNSPLHF. Drawing the rest from reference TRBV5-1 and TRBJ1-6, the complete variable domain is KAGVTQTPRYLIKTRGQQVTLSCSPISGHRSVSWYQQTPGQGLQFLFEYFSETQRNKGNFPGRFSGRQFSNSRSEMNVSTLELGDSALYLCASSLEGGSSYNSPLHFGNGTRLTVT.

CDR3 sequence: CASSFQGTGNTIYF. The CDR3 nucleotides are TGTGCCAGCAGCTTTCAGGGAACTGGAAACACCATATATTTT. This sequence joins TRBV5-6 and TRBJ1-3, with a possible D match to TRBD1 (5 bases). With 2 bases removed from V and 2 bases from J, the gap between germline ends came to 8 bases. Germline assignment: CDR1 SGHDT and CDR2 YYEEEE. The CDR3 spans 14 residues.

This clone was counted only a few times. The identical CDR3 is also encoded by other nucleotide sequences in the sample. CDR3 in amino acids: CASSLEGGTYEQYF. The DNA for the CDR3 is TGTGCCAGCAGCTTAGAGGGGGGGACCTACGAGCAGTACTTC. The chain joins TRBV7-2 to TRBJ2-7, with TRBD2 as a possible D gene (7 bases). V shed 1 base and J shed 2 bases, with 9 bases lying between them. CDR3 length: 14 residues. The V gene's germline CDR1 is SGHTA and CDR2 FQGNSA. The full variable domain, its missing parts supplied by reference TRBV7-2 and TRBJ2-7, is GAGVSQSPSNKVTEKGKDVELRCDPISGHTALYWYRQSLGQGLEFLIYFQGNSAPDKSGLPSDRFSAERTGGSVSTLTIQRTQQEDSAVYLCASSLEGGTYEQYFGPGTRLTVT.

J is TRBJ1-5 and V is TRBV4-1; no definite D call. Trimming stripped 2 bases from V and 3 bases from J, with 8 bases between. The CDR3 length is 14 residues. Germline V gene sequence: CDR1 MGHRA, CDR2 YSYEKL. In DNA form, the CDR3 reads TGCGCCAGCAGCCAACAGGTTTACAATCAGCCCCAGCATTTT. This sequence encodes CASSQQVYNQPQHF.

The V gene is TRBV15, the J gene TRBJ1-5; 9 nucleotides match TRBD1. This CDR3 is 17 amino acids long. Trimming removed 0 bases from V and 4 bases from J; junction bases left unmatched: 7. Germline V gene data show CDR1 as LNHNV and CDR2 as YYDKDF (reference sequence). The CDR3 here is CATSRDRTGVRNQPQHF. The CDR3 DNA follows: TGTGCCACCAGCAGAGATCGGACAGGGGTCCGAAATCAGCCCCAGCATTTT.

J is TRBJ1-2 and V is TRBV5-1; 7 positions match TRBD1. Germline CDR1 reads SGHRS; CDR2 reads YFSETQ. V lost 3 bases and J lost 3; bases outside the gene matches: 2. The CDR3 consists of 13 residues. CDR3 DNA sequence: TGCGCCAGCAGCTCGGGACAGTACTATGGCTACACCTTC. It is translated as CASSSGQYYGYTF.

This clone occurred once. V is TRBV27 and J is TRBJ2-3, with D tentatively TRBD2 (5 bases). The CDR3 is made up of 15 amino acids. V lost 9 bases to trimming and J lost 2 bases, with 18 bases between them. Germline loops: CDR1 MNHEY, CDR2 SMNVEV (reference sequence). The DNA for the CDR3 is TGTGCCAGTGCTCCCGCCGGGCGGGCCACAGATACGCAGTATTTT. Encoded protein: CASAPAGRATDTQYF.

The chain is built from TRBV5-5 and TRBJ2-3; D is uncertain. The length of the CDR3 is 11 residues. The germline V gene has CDR1 SGHKS and CDR2 YYEKEE (reference sequence). Trimming cost V 0 bases and J 6 bases, with 2 bases left between them. The CDR3, as DNA: TGTGCCAGCAGCTTGGTTGATACGCAGTATTTT. It codes for CASSLVDTQYF.

This sequence joins TRBV11-2 and TRBJ2-7, with 8 bases fitting TRBD1. Germline trimming cut 4 bases from V and 3 bases from J; bases unmatched to any gene: 5. Germline CDR1 is SGHAT and CDR2 is FQNNGV. The CDR3 is 14 residues long. The CDR3 DNA reads TGTGCCAGCAGCTATGGGACAGGAGGCTACGAGCAGTACTTC. It specifies CASSYGTGGYEQYF.

This clone is a singleton in its sample. This rearrangement joins TRBV7-9 to TRBJ2-1; D not certain. Trimming pared 5 bases from V and 2 bases from J, leaving 10 bases between. Looked up from germline, CDR1 is SEHNR and CDR2 is FQNEAQ (reference sequence). This CDR3 has 14 amino acids. The CDR3 sequence: CASSPIVPYNEQFF. In DNA form, the CDR3 reads TGTGCCAGCAGCCCCATAGTCCCCTACAATGAGCAGTTCTTC.

The chain uses TRBV2 and TRBJ2-2; D gene uncertain. The CDR3 spans 14 residues. The ends were cut back, 4 bases at V and 4 bases at J, with 10 bases in the middle. Germline V gives CDR1 SNHLY, CDR2 FYNNEI. In DNA form, the CDR3 reads TGTGCCAGCAGTGGAGACCCGGGCACCGGGGAGCTGTTTTTT. Amino acids: CASSGDPGTGELFF.

The genes are TRBV19 and TRBJ1-5; 9 bases match TRBD1. Per germline, CDR1 LNHDA and CDR2 SQIVND (reference sequence). The CDR3 sequence is 14 residues long. J lost 5 bases, V lost 6 bases, and 5 bases had no gene match. The CDR3 DNA sequence: TGTGCCAGTAGGGTGACAGGGGGGGATCAGCCCCAGCATTTT. It specifies CASRVTGGDQPQHF.

V usage is TRBV5-1 and J usage is TRBJ2-2, with D perhaps matching TRBD2 (5 bases). Trimming took 1 base from V and 0 from J, leaving 7 bases between them. Germline CDR1 reads SGHRS; CDR2 reads YFSETQ. CDR3 size: 15 residues. The CDR3 bases are TGCGCCAGCAGCTTGAAGACTACGAACACCGGGGAGCTGTTTTTT. Protein: CASSLKTTNTGELFF.

In regard to this clone: The junction departs from germline at one end; a sequencing error may be responsible. V usage is TRBV7-7 and J usage is TRBJ2-1; TRBD2 matches 10 bases. CDR3 size: 17 residues. Germline V gives CDR1 SSHAT, CDR2 FNYEAQ (reference sequence). CDR3 sequence: CASSPLRGLAENNEQFF. The CDR3 DNA follows: TGTGCTAGCAGCCCCTTACGCGGACTAGCGGAGAACAATGAGCAGTTCTTC.

This chain links TRBV27 with TRBJ1-2; D gene uncertain. There are 13 residues in the CDR3. V was trimmed by 5 bases and J by 8 bases, leaving 15 bases between them. CDR1 MNHEY and CDR2 SMNVEV come from the germline V gene (reference sequence). In DNA, the CDR3 is TGTGCCAGCAGTAATTCTCTCTTGTGGGGCTACACCTTC. Translated: CASSNSLLWGYTF.

This clone was observed a few times. The sample has other DNA sequences that encode this CDR3 too. The V call is TRBV30, the J call TRBJ1-5; D is undetermined. This CDR3 has 13 residues. Germline CDR1 GTSNPN, CDR2 SVGIG (reference sequence). V was cut by 0 bases and J by 7 bases, with 10 bases left in between. The CDR3: CAWSVRENQPQHF. DNA for the CDR3: TGTGCCTGGAGTGTACGGGAGAACCAGCCCCAGCATTTT.

The CDR3 DNA sequence: TGTGCCAGCCATCTAGCGGGAGGGCCGGGGGTGATTGGGGGCCAGTACTTC. Residues: CASHLAGGPGVIGGQYF. The J gene is TRBJ2-5, the V gene TRBV2, with TRBD2 matching 12 bases. The CDR3 runs 17 residues. Germline CDR1 reads SNHLY; CDR2 reads FYNNEI. V shed 8 bases and J 10 bases; nucleotides not matched to a gene: 20.

This sequence joins TRBV28 and TRBJ1-5, with 8 bases that match TRBD1. V lost 4 bases and J lost 5; bases outside the gene matches: 4. The CDR3 has 14 amino acids. CDR1 is MDHEN, CDR2 SYDVKM, per germline. CDR3 amino acids: CASSSTGVHQPQHF. CDR3 in DNA: TGTGCCAGCAGTTCGACAGGGGTGCATCAGCCCCAGCATTTT.